This TCR beta chain was found in a study of CD8+CD57+ T cells in acquired aplastic anemia. Looking at the study overall: DNA from sorted CD4+ and CD8+ cells averaged roughly 3.2 ug.

CDR3 and TCR beta VDJ profiling relied on a genomic DNA template. TCRdb re-called the reads through MiXCR, storing one row per CDR3 protein. The table has approximately 190,000 distinct CDR3 sequences, just under 50% seen once. All patients picked for sequencing had shown, by flow cytometry, an expansion of CD8+CD57+ cells. J lost 1 base, V lost 5 bases, and 14 bases had no gene match. CDR1 is KGHDR and CDR2 is SFDVKD in the germline V gene. The CDR3 is 18 amino acids. Sequencing was carried out using sorted CD4+, CD8+, or CD8+CD57+ T cells (not recorded which) from PBMCs. This clonotype originated in a human donor with aplastic anemia. The chain links TRBV24-1 to TRBJ2-3; 7 nucleotides match TRBD2. The CDR3 loop is CATSAPTSGSGGTDTQYF. CDR3 DNA: TGTGCCACCAGTGCCCCGACGAGCGGCAGCGGGGGCACAGATACGCAGTATTTT.